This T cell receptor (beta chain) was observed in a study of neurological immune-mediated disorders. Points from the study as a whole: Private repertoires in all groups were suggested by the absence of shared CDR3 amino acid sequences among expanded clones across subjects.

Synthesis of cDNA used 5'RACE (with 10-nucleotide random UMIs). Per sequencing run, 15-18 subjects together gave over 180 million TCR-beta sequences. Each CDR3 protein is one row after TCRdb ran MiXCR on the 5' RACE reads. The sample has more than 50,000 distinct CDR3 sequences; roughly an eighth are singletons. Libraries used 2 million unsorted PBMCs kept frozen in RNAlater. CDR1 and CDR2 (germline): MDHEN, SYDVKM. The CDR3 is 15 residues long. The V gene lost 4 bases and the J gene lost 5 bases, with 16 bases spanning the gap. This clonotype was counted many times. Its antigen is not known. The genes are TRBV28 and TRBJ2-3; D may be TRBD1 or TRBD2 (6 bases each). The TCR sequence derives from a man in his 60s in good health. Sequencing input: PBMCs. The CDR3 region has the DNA TGTGCCAGCAGTTCCTGGGGGCAGGGAGGAGATACGCAGTATTTT. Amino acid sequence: CASSSWGQGGDTQYF. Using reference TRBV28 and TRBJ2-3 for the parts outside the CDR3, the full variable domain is DVKVTQSSRYLVKRTGEKVFLECVQDMDHENMFWYRQDPGLGLRLIYFSYDVKMKEKGDIPEGYSVSREKKERFSLILESASTNQTSMYLCASSSWGQGGDTQYFGPGTRLTVL.